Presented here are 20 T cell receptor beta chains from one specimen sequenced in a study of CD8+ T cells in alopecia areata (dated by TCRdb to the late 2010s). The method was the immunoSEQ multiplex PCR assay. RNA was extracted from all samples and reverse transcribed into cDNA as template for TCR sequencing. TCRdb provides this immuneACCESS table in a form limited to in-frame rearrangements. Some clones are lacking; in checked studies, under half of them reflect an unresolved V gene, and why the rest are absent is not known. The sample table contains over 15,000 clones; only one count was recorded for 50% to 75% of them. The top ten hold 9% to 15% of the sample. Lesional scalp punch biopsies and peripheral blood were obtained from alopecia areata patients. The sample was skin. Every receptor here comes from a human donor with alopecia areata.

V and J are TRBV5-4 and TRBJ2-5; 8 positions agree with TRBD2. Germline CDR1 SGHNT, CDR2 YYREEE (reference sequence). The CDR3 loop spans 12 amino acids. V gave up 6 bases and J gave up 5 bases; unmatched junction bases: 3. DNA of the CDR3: TGTGCCAGCAATCCGGGGGGGGAGACCCAGTACTTC. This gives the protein CASNPGGETQYF.

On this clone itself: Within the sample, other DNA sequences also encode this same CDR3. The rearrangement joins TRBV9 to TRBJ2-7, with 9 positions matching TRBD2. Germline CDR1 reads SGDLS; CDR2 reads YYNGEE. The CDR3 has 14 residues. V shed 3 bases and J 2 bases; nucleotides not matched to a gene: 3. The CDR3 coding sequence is TGTGCCAGCAGCGAAGCGGGAGGCCCCTACGAGCAGTACTTC. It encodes CASSEAGGPYEQYF.

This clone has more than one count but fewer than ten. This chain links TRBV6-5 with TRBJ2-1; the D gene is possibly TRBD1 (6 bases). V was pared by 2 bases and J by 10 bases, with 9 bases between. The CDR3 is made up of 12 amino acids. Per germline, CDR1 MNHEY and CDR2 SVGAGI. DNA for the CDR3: TGTGCCAGCAGTTACCCGGGACACGAGCAGTTCTTC. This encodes CASSYPGHEQFF.

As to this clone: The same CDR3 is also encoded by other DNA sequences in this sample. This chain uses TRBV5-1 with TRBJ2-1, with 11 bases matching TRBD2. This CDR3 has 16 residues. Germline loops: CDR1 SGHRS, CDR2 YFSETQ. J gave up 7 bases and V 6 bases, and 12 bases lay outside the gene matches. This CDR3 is CASTLSLAGGHNEQFF. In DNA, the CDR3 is TGCGCCAGCACCCTGAGTTTAGCGGGAGGGCATAATGAGCAGTTCTTC.

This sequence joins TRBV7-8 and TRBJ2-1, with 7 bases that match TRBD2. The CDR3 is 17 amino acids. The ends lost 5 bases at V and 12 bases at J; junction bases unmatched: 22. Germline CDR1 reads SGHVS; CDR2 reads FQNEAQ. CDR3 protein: CASSTSGVASPSRWQFF. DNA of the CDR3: TGTGCCAGCAGCACCAGCGGGGTAGCCTCCCCCAGTAGGTGGCAGTTCTTC.

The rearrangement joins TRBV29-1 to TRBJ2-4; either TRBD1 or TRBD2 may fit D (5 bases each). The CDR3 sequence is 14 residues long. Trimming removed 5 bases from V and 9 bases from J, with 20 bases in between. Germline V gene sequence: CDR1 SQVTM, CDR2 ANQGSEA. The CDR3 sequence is CSVRGASGSGIQYF. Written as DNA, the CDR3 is TGCAGCGTTCGGGGCGCGAGTGGATCAGGCATTCAGTACTTC.

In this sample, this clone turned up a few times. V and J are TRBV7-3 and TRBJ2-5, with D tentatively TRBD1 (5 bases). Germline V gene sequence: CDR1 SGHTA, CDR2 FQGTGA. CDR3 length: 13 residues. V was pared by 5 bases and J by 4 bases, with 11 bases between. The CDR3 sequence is CASSPTQGETQYF. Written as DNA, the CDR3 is TGTGCCAGCAGCCCGACCCAGGGAGAGACCCAGTACTTC.

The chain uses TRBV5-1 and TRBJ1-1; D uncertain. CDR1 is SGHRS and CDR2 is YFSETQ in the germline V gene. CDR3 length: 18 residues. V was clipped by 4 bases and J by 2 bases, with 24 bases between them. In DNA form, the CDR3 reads TGCGCCAGCAGCCGTGGGGAATTCGGTCGGCGGGTAAACACTGAAGCTTTCTTT. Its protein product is CASSRGEFGRRVNTEAFF.

CDR3: CASSAYFRTGGEAFF. The CDR3 nucleotides read TGTGCCAGCAGTGCATATTTCAGGACAGGGGGGGAAGCTTTCTTT. V and J are TRBV2 and TRBJ1-1, with TRBD1 matching over 10 bases. J gave up 8 bases and V 4 bases, and 10 bases lay outside the gene matches. Germline CDR1 SNHLY, CDR2 FYNNEI. The CDR3 loop spans 15 amino acids. The full variable domain, in which reference TRBV2 and TRBJ1-1 provide the parts outside the CDR3, is EPEVTQTPSHQVTQMGQEVILRCVPISNHLYFYWYRQILGQKVEFLVSFYNNEISEKSEIFDDQFSVERPDGSNFTLKIRSTKLEDSAMYFCASSAYFRTGGEAFFGQGTRLTVV.

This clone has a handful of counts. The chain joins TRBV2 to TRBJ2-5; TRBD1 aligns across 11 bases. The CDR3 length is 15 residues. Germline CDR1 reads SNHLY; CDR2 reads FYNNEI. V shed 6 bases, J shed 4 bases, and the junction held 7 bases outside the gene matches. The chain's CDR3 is CASRGTGGATETQYF. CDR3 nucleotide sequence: TGTGCCAGCAGGGGGACAGGGGGAGCCACAGAGACCCAGTACTTC.

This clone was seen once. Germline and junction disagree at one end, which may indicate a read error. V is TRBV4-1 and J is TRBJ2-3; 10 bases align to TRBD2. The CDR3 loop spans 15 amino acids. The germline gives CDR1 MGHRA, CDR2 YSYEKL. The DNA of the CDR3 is TGTGCCAGCACTCTTCTAGCGGGAGATGCAGATACGCAGTATTTT. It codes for CASTLLAGDADTQYF.

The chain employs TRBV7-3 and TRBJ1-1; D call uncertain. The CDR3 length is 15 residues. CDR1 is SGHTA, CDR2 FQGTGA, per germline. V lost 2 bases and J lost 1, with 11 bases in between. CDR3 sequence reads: CASSLGPGPNTEAFF. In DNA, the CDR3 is TGTGCCAGCAGCTTAGGTCCAGGACCGAACACTGAAGCTTTCTTT.

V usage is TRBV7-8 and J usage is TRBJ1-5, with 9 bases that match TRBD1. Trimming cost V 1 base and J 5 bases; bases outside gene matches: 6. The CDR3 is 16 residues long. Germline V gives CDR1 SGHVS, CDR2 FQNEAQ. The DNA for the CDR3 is TGTGCCAGCAGCTTAGAGGGACAGGGAGGGGATCAGCCCCAGCATTTT. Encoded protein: CASSLEGQGGDQPQHF.

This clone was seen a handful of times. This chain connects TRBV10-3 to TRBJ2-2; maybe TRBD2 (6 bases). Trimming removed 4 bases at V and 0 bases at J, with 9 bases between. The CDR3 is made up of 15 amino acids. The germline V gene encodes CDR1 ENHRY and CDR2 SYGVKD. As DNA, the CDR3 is TGTGCCATCAGTGTGGGGGGTGCGAACACCGGGGAGCTGTTTTTT. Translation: CAISVGGANTGELFF.

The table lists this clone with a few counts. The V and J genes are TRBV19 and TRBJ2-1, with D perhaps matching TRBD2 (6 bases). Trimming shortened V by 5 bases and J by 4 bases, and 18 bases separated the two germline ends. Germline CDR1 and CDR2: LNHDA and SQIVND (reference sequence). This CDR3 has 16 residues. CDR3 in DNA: TGTGCCAGTAGTGTAGTTTCTCTAGCGTTATACAATGAGCAGTTCTTC. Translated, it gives CASSVVSLALYNEQFF.

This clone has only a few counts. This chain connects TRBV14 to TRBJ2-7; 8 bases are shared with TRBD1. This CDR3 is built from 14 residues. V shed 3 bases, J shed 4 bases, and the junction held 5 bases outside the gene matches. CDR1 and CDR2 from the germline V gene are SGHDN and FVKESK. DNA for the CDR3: TGTGCCAGCAGCCATTCAGGGGGCGGATACGAGCAGTACTTC. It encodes CASSHSGGGYEQYF.

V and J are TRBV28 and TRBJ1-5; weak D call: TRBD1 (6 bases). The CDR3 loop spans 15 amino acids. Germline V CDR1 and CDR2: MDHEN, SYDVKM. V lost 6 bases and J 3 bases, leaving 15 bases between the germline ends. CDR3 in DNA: TGTGCCAGCAGCCCCCCCTCGGGACACAATCAGCCCCAGCATTTT. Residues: CASSPPSGHNQPQHF.

The CDR3 nucleotides read TGTGCCACCACCGGGGGGGACGGTCAGCCCCAGCATTTT. This encodes CATTGGDGQPQHF. The rearrangement links TRBV28 to TRBJ1-5, with D possibly TRBD1 on 5 matching bases. Trimming stripped 10 bases from V and 6 bases from J, with 16 bases between. This CDR3 has 13 amino acids. Germline CDR1 MDHEN, CDR2 SYDVKM.

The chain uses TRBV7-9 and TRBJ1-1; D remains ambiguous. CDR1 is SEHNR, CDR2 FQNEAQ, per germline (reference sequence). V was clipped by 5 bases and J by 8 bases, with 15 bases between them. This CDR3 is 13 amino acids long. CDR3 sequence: CASSARGIGEAFF. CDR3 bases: TGTGCCAGCAGCGCGCGGGGAATCGGAGAAGCTTTCTTT.

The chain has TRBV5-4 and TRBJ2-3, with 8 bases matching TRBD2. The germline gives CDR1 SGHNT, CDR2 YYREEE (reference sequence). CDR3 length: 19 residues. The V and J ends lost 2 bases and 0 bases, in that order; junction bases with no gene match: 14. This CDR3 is CASSFSRRSSGSSTDTQYF. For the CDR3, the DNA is TGTGCCAGCAGCTTCTCTCGTCGCTCTAGCGGGTCTAGCACAGATACGCAGTATTTT.